The sample holds one count of the clone carrying this TCR beta chain. Its antigen is still unknown. The sample originates from a study of blood T cells in healthy people across ages. This CDR3 comprises 15 residues. Trimming took off 5 bases at V and 5 bases at J, with 16 bases between the two ends. PBMCs were isolated at a quantity of at least 7 million per sample. PCR was performed a second time for about 7 to 12 cycles using a sample-barcoded 5' primer and a J-beta primer mix. Unique molecular identifiers of 12 random nucleotides labeled each cDNA. Via MiXCR, TCRdb re-called the 5' RACE reads, giving one row per CDR3 protein. Among more than 1 million distinct CDR3 sequences listed, more than 35% were seen once. Points from the study as a whole: Comparison with aged donors showed that long-lived donors had more naive CD4+ cells and higher diversity.

Sequenced input: blood. This receptor was identified in an older woman in good health. This rearrangement joins TRBV12-3 or TRBV12-4 to TRBJ2-1, with D perhaps being TRBD1 or TRBD2 (5 bases each). The CDR3: CASSPWTRGNNEQFF. CDR3 sequence (DNA): TGTGCCAGCAGTCCCTGGACTCGGGGCAACAATGAGCAGTTCTTC.